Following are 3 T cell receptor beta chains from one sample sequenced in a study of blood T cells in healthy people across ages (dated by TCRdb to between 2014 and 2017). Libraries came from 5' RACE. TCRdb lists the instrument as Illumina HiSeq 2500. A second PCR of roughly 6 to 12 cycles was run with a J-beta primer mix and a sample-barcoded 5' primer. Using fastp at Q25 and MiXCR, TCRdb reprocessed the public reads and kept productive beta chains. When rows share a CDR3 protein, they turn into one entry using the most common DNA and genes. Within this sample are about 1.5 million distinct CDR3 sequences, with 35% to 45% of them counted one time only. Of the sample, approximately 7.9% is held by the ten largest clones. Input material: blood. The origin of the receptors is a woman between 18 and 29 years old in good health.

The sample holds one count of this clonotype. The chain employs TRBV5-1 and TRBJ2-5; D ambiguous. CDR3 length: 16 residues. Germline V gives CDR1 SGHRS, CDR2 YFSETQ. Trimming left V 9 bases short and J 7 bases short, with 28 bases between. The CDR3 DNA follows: TGCGCCATCAAGGGTAGACCTCTGGACCCGCTAGGGACCCAGTACTTC. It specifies CAIKGRPLDPLGTQYF.

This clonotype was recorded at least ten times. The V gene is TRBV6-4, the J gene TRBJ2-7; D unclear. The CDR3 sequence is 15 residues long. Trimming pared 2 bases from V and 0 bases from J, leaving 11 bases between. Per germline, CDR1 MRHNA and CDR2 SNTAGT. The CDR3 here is CASSDPSSLSYEQYF. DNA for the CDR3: TGTGCCAGCAGTGACCCTTCATCCCTCTCCTACGAGCAGTACTTC.

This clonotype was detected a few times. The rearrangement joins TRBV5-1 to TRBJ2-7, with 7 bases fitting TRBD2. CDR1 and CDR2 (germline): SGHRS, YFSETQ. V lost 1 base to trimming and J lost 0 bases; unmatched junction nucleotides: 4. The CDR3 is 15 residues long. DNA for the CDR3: TGCGCCAGCAGCTTGCTGGGGGGGAACTCCTACGAGCAGTACTTC. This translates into CASSLLGGNSYEQYF.